This T cell receptor beta chain was recorded in a study of CD4+ T cells in melanoma. Turning to this clone: Antigen unknown.

The germline V gene has CDR1 KGHSH and CDR2 LQKENI. The CDR3 contains 15 residues. Trimming took off 0 bases at V and 2 bases at J, with 11 bases between the two ends. Here immunoSEQ multiplex PCR was the method, and the copy in TCRdb shows in-frame clones only, minus some. The sample contains about 200 clones, under 85% of which appear only once. General study findings and limits: CD8+ T cell, macrophage and B cell function reportedly correlated with neoantigen-specific CD4+ T cells. Neoantigen-specific CD4+ T cells in melanoma reportedly had diverse differentiation states.

The genes are TRBV18 and TRBJ2-7; no firm D call. The TCR originated in a human donor with melanoma. The sequenced sample consisted of cells sorted by PD-1 expression. CDR3 residues: CASSPPSREAYEQYF. For the CDR3, the DNA is TGTGCCAGCTCACCACCGAGTAGGGAAGCCTACGAGCAGTACTTC.